The 9 T cell receptor beta chains below were found in one sample sequenced in a study of blood T cell repertoires in COVID-19. Profiled with immunoSEQ multiplex PCR; TCRdb holds only in-frame clones, not every one. The sample shows fewer than 65,000 clones, about nine tenths of them seen only once. Material for sequencing was peripheral blood. The receptors were gathered from a woman of 80 years or more with acute or convalescent COVID-19.

In the case of this clone: Other DNA sequences within the sample encode an identical CDR3. The V and J genes are TRBV12-3 or TRBV12-4 and TRBJ1-1; D is unresolved. Trimming took off 3 bases at V and 2 bases at J, with 7 bases between the two ends. This CDR3 is 13 amino acids long. This CDR3 is CASSFRGNTEAFF. DNA for the CDR3: TGTGCCAGCAGTTTCCGTGGCAACACTGAAGCTTTCTTT.

This chain links TRBV11-3 with TRBJ1-3; maybe TRBD1 (6 bases). There are 17 residues in the CDR3. Trimming cost V 5 bases and J 0 bases, with 17 bases left between them. Germline CDR1 is SGHNT and CDR2 is YENEEA. The CDR3 DNA follows: TGTGCCAGCAGCCACGGACAGACGGGTTCCTCTGGAAACACCATATATTTT. This sequence encodes CASSHGQTGSSGNTIYF.

A note on this clone: This CDR3 is also generated by other DNA sequences in the sample. The rearrangement uses TRBV30 and TRBJ2-7; TRBD1 matches 7 bases. The CDR3 extends over 12 amino acids. Germline V gene sequence: CDR1 GTSNPN, CDR2 SVGIG (reference sequence). J lost 0 bases, V lost 5 bases, and 1 base had no gene match. CDR3 loop: CAWGTVSYEQYF. The CDR3 DNA follows: TGTGCCTGGGGGACAGTCTCCTACGAGCAGTACTTC.

The V and J genes are TRBV28 and TRBJ1-5; D is unresolved. The CDR3 is made up of 13 amino acids. Trimming removed 6 bases from V and 0 bases from J, with 6 bases in between. The germline V gene encodes CDR1 MDHEN and CDR2 SYDVKM. The CDR3 nucleotides are TGTGCCAGCAGGGCAGATAGCAATCAGCCCCAGCATTTT. Translated, it gives CASRADSNQPQHF. The complete variable domain, with remaining parts taken from reference TRBV28 and TRBJ1-5, reads DVKVTQSSRYLVKRTGEKVFLECVQDMDHENMFWYRQDPGLGLRLIYFSYDVKMKEKGDIPEGYSVSREKKERFSLILESASTNQTSMYLCASRADSNQPQHFGDGTRLSIL.

The sample holds one count of this clone. The chain has TRBV6-6 and TRBJ1-1; D remains unclear. The CDR3 is 12 amino acids. CDR1 and CDR2 (germline): MNHNY, SVGAGI (reference sequence). Trimming removed 10 bases from V and 1 base from J, with 10 bases in between. This CDR3 reads CATGMRNTEAFF. CDR3 bases: TGTGCCACCGGTATGAGGAACACTGAAGCTTTCTTT.

This chain connects TRBV18 to TRBJ2-6; D not resolved. This CDR3 is 16 amino acids long. Trimming pared 2 bases from V and 0 bases from J, leaving 8 bases between. Germline CDR1 is KGHSH and CDR2 is LQKENI. The CDR3 DNA sequence: TGTGCCAGCTCACCAGAGGTCCCCTCTGGGGCCAACGTCCTGACTTTC. Translation: CASSPEVPSGANVLTF.

The chain joins TRBV12-3 or TRBV12-4 to TRBJ1-1; D is uncertain. The CDR3 covers 11 residues. Trimming left V 1 base short and J 7 bases short, with 4 bases between. The CDR3 loop reads CASSLGLEAFF. In DNA, the CDR3 is TGTGCCAGCAGTTTAGGGCTTGAAGCTTTCTTT.

This rearrangement joins TRBV30 to TRBJ1-6; 7 bases align to TRBD1. The germline CDR1 and CDR2 sequences are GTSNPN and SVGIG (reference sequence). With V trimmed by 1 base and J by 7 bases, 4 bases remained unmatched. The CDR3 covers 14 residues. The CDR3 nucleotides are TGTGCCTGGAGTGCGGGGGACAGCAATTCACCCCTCCACTTT. Its protein product is CAWSAGDSNSPLHF.

The chain uses TRBV2 and TRBJ2-7, with 8 bases matching TRBD1. Trimming at V came to 4 bases and at J to 3 bases, leaving 8 bases not matched to a gene. From germline, CDR1 is SNHLY and CDR2 FYNNEI. The CDR3 is 15 amino acids. The CDR3 DNA reads as TGTGCCAGCAGTGTAACTGGACAGGGTTACTACGAGCAGTACTTC. Its protein is CASSVTGQGYYEQYF.